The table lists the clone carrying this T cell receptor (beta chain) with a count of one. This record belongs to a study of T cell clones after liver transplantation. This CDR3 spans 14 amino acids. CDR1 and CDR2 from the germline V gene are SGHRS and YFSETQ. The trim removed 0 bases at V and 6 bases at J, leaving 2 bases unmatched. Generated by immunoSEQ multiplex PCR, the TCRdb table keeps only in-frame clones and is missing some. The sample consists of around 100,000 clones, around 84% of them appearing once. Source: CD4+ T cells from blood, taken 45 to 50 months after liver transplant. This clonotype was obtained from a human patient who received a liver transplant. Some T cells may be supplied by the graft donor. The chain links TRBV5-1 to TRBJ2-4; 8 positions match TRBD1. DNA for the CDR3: TGCGCCAGCAGCTTGGGTGGACAGGGAAACATTCAGTACTTC. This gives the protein CASSLGGQGNIQYF.